The clone carrying this TCR beta chain came up a few times. This record comes from a study of human T cells and chemical hapten exposure. Time point reported: patch test 2, 6 weeks after DPC sensitization. Treatment meaning: therapeutic diphenylcyclopropenone sensitization with weekly scalp DPC. TCRdb re-called the RACE reads through MiXCR, storing one row per CDR3 protein. The sample lists 89,000 or so distinct CDR3 sequences; approximately 7% were seen once. Here the sequenced sample was whole blood, taken in connection with sensitization to the hapten diphenylcyclopropenone (DPC). This receptor was obtained from a woman aged 25 to 45 with alopecia areata. Some clones in this sample may be carry-over from other donors' samples.

The CDR3 nucleotides are TGCAGTGCTAGAGATAGTAGGAAAAGGAACACCTTC. It encodes CSARDSRKRNTF. V and J are TRBV20-1 and TRBJ1-2; D is ambiguous. V was pared by 0 bases and J by 12 bases, with 14 bases between. The CDR3 is 12 residues long. Germline values: CDR1 DFQATT, CDR2 SNEGSKA (reference sequence).